This T cell receptor beta chain was sequenced during a study of PD-1 blockade in classical Hodgkin lymphoma. This clone was picked up a small number of times. Its target is not known. Within the sample, other DNA sequences also encode this same CDR3. Sequencing was performed with immunoSEQ multiplex PCR; in TCRdb, only in-frame clones are kept and a portion is missing. The repertoire consists of around 20,000 clones, with around 77% occurring once and the leading ten covering 15% to 20%. V was clipped by 0 bases and J by 0 bases, with 3 bases between them. Germline lookup yields CDR1 MRHNA and CDR2 SNTAGT. The CDR3 extends over 15 amino acids. All the patients suffered relapse after autologous stem cell transplantation, and brentuximab vedotin exposure differed. Whole-study results and caveats: At C4D1, TCR diversity had climbed significantly for CD4+ cells, though not for CD8+ cells. Those patients who began receiving nivolumab less than 1 year after ASCT had lower diversity, and they were excluded. Newly diagnosed patients had baseline TCR diversity that was reportedly lower than that of healthy donors.

The TCR sequence derives from a human donor with classical Hodgkin lymphoma. The chain joins TRBV6-4 to TRBJ2-6, with D unclear. Sequencing was performed on peripheral blood mononuclear cells (PBMCs), taken before the second cycle of nivolumab. The CDR3 DNA sequence: TGTGCCAGCAGTGACTCCGGCTCTGGGGCCAACGTCCTGACTTTC. This encodes CASSDSGSGANVLTF.